Shown below are 29 T cell receptor beta chains from a single sample sequenced in a study of cytomegalovirus exposure and HLA in healthy donors. Primers included in the PCR were 60 Vbeta and 13 Jbeta primers. The repertoire was sequenced with immunoSEQ multiplex PCR; TCRdb's copy has only in-frame clones and lacks some. Among 85,000 to 100,000 clones, 78% were seen once, and the ten largest hold over 4%. The material sequenced was PBMCs. These receptors originate from a woman aged 40 to 50 in good health and CMV-seropositive.

The rearrangement links TRBV7-9 to TRBJ1-2; the D gene is possibly TRBD1 (5 bases). Trimming removed 5 bases from V and 4 bases from J, with 14 bases in between. CDR1 and CDR2 (germline): SEHNR, FQNEAQ (reference sequence). The CDR3 is made up of 14 amino acids. Here the CDR3 reads CASSPSRDSYGYTF. In nucleotides, the CDR3 is TGTGCCAGCAGCCCCTCCCGTGACAGCTATGGCTACACCTTC.

The rearrangement joins TRBV7-8 to TRBJ1-5; D remains unclear. V was cut by 2 bases and J by 0 bases, with 14 bases left in between. Germline V gene lookup returns CDR1 SGHVS and CDR2 FQNEAQ. The CDR3 length is 17 residues. DNA for the CDR3: TGTGCCAGCAGCTTATCCGCGTTTATATATAGCAATCAGCCCCAGCATTTT. It codes for CASSLSAFIYSNQPQHF.

The chain has TRBV5-1 and TRBJ1-1; possible D gene TRBD1, 6 bases. The V end lost 4 bases, the J end lost 1 base, and 11 bases lay between the germline ends. Per the germline V gene, CDR1 is SGHRS and CDR2 is YFSETQ. This CDR3 is built from 14 residues. The CDR3 nucleotides are TGCGCCAGCAGCAGGGAACAGGGGAACACTGAAGCTTTCTTT. Residues: CASSREQGNTEAFF.

The V call is TRBV4-2, the J call TRBJ2-1; 7 bases line up with TRBD2. Germline V CDR1 and CDR2: LGHNA, YNFKEQ. The CDR3 runs to 16 residues. The ends lost 6 bases at V and 3 bases at J; junction bases unmatched: 11. CDR3 in amino acids: CASRKEPSGIYNEQFF. The CDR3 nucleotides are TGTGCCAGCAGGAAGGAACCCAGCGGGATCTACAATGAGCAGTTCTTC.

This clone was recorded a few times. This chain links TRBV4-1 with TRBJ1-1; no clear D gene. The CDR3 loop spans 15 amino acids. V lost 4 bases, J lost 0 bases, and 12 bases lay in between. CDR1 and CDR2 (germline): MGHRA, YSYEKL. The CDR3 bases are TGCGCCAGCAGCCGGAACAGTAACTTGAACACTGAAGCTTTCTTT. Translating gives CASSRNSNLNTEAFF.

The rearrangement uses TRBV5-4 and TRBJ2-4, with 13 positions matching TRBD2. V lost 4 bases, J lost 4 bases, and 5 bases stayed unmatched. This CDR3 spans 16 amino acids. Germline CDR1 reads SGHNT; CDR2 reads YYREEE (reference sequence). The CDR3 nucleotides are TGTGCCAGCAGCAGGACTAGCGGGAGTTATAAAAACATTCAGTACTTC. This translates into CASSRTSGSYKNIQYF.

The chain has TRBV6-5 and TRBJ1-3; 7 bases align to TRBD1. The CDR3 is 14 residues long. Losses at the gene ends were 3 bases for V and 2 bases for J; bases not matched to a gene: 1. The germline CDR1 and CDR2 sequences are MNHEY and SVGAGI. The CDR3 is CASSYQGAGNTIYF. The CDR3 bases are TGTGCCAGCAGTTATCAGGGGGCTGGAAACACCATATATTTT.

This clone was counted only a few times. The chain combines TRBV5-6 with TRBJ1-2; D is uncertain. Germline CDR1 SGHDT, CDR2 YYEEEE. The CDR3 has 12 amino acids. V was trimmed by 7 bases and J by 5 bases, leaving 12 bases between them. CDR3 residues: CASHEEGYGYTF. The CDR3 nucleotides are TGTGCCAGCCACGAGGAGGGATATGGCTACACCTTC.

The chain combines TRBV28 with TRBJ2-7; TRBD2 matches at 8 bases. The CDR3 is 16 amino acids. CDR1 and CDR2 (germline): MDHEN, SYDVKM. The junction had 7 bases not matched to a gene; V was cut back by 1 base and J by 2 bases. The CDR3 protein is CASSLYRAGVTYEQYF. As DNA, the CDR3 is TGTGCCAGCAGTTTATATCGAGCGGGAGTTACCTACGAGCAGTACTTC.

This rearrangement joins TRBV4-1 to TRBJ1-5; 7 positions agree with TRBD1. CDR1 is MGHRA, CDR2 YSYEKL, per germline. This CDR3 is built from 17 residues. V lost 0 bases and J lost 0; bases outside the gene matches: 5. In DNA form, the CDR3 reads TGCGCCAGCAGCCAAGATCGGGACAGCTATAGCAATCAGCCCCAGCATTTT. Translated, it gives CASSQDRDSYSNQPQHF.

J is TRBJ2-7 and V is TRBV18; weak D call: TRBD1 (5 bases). In germline, CDR1 is KGHSH, CDR2 LQKENI. This CDR3 is 12 amino acids long. Trimming left V 5 bases short and J 4 bases short, with 9 bases between. DNA for the CDR3: TGTGCCAGCTCAGGCAGGGATTACGAGCAGTACTTC. Its protein is CASSGRDYEQYF. The full variable domain, with the rest looked up from reference TRBV18 and TRBJ2-7, is NAGVMQNPRHLVRRRGQEARLRCSPMKGHSHVYWYRQLPEEGLKFMVYLQKENIIDESGMPKERFSAEFPKEGPSILRIQQVVRGDSAAYFCASSGRDYEQYFGPGTRLTVT.

This rearrangement joins TRBV7-9 to TRBJ1-2; the D is unclear. Between the trimmed V and J ends, which lost 2 bases and 8 bases, there was a span of 12 bases. This CDR3 spans 13 amino acids. The germline CDR1 and CDR2 sequences are SEHNR and FQNEAQ (reference sequence). The CDR3 loop reads CASSLTEARGYTF. CDR3 nucleotide sequence: TGTGCCAGCAGCTTAACCGAGGCGAGGGGCTACACCTTC.

The rearrangement uses TRBV2 and TRBJ2-3; D gene uncertain. With 8 bases removed from V and 2 bases from J, the gap between germline ends came to 14 bases. Germline CDR1 and CDR2: SNHLY and FYNNEI. The length of the CDR3 is 14 residues. The CDR3 spells CASVRDTLTDTQYF. CDR3 sequence (DNA): TGTGCCAGCGTTCGAGACACACTCACAGATACGCAGTATTTT.

This clone has just a few counts. The V call is TRBV28, the J call TRBJ1-2, with TRBD1 as a possible D gene (6 bases). The V end was cut by 5 bases, the J end by 6 bases, with 13 bases between. The CDR3 is 13 amino acids. Germline V CDR1 and CDR2: MDHEN, SYDVKM. CDR3: CASSPGDENGYTF. The CDR3 bases are TGTGCCAGCAGTCCAGGGGACGAGAATGGCTACACCTTC.

The chain carries TRBV5-1 and TRBJ2-2; 7 bases fit TRBD1. From germline, CDR1 is SGHRS and CDR2 YFSETQ. Unmatched junction bases numbered 2, after V lost 0 bases and J lost 6 bases. This CDR3 contains 14 residues. In nucleotides, the CDR3 is TGCGCCAGCAGCTTGGGGCAGGGGGCCGGGGAGCTGTTTTTT. This encodes CASSLGQGAGELFF.

Regarding this clone: Its ends do not fully match the called genes, so a read error is possible. The V gene is TRBV7-7, the J gene TRBJ2-7, with D possibly being TRBD2 (6 bases). CDR1 and CDR2 from the germline V gene are SSHAT and FNYEAQ (reference sequence). This CDR3 has 13 residues. The CDR3, as DNA: TGTGCTAGCAGCCCGCCGGGAGTTCAAGAGCAGTACTTC. Protein sequence: CASSPPGVQEQYF.

The V gene is TRBV10-1, the J gene TRBJ2-3; no clear D. With 8 bases removed from V and 2 bases from J, the gap between germline ends came to 20 bases. This CDR3 is built from 16 residues. Germline CDR1 and CDR2: WNHNN and SYGVQD (reference sequence). CDR3 residues: CASSAGAGSLTDTQYF. CDR3 nucleotides: TGCGCCAGCTCTGCCGGAGCCGGGTCCCTCACAGATACGCAGTATTTT.

The rearrangement links TRBV21-1 to TRBJ2-7; the D segment call TRBD1 is taken from the table without a DNA check. TRBV21-1 is given as a pseudogene. The CDR3 loop spans 14 amino acids. Here the CDR3 reads CASSKRDRYYEQYF. The CDR3 DNA reads as TGTGCCAGCAGCAAAAGGGACAGGTATTACGAGCAGTACTTC.

J is TRBJ2-2 and V is TRBV10-2; TRBD1 agrees at 10 bases. Germline V lookup: CDR1 WSHSY, CDR2 SAAADI. Trimming removed 6 bases from V and 6 bases from J; junction bases left unmatched: 7. This CDR3 has 15 amino acids. The chain's CDR3 is CASSLGTGDAGELFF. The CDR3 DNA follows: TGCGCCAGCAGCTTGGGGACAGGGGACGCCGGGGAGCTGTTTTTT.

The V call is TRBV4-1, the J call TRBJ2-1; a weak D match, TRBD2 (5 bases). V was shortened by 4 bases and J by 4 bases, with 8 bases between the two germline ends. Germline V CDR1 and CDR2: MGHRA, YSYEKL. The CDR3 spans 13 residues. This CDR3 reads CASSLSGYNEQFF. The CDR3 DNA is TGCGCCAGCAGCCTGTCGGGGTACAATGAGCAGTTCTTC.

The CDR3 loop reads CATGRRDTEAFF. In DNA form, the CDR3 reads TGTGCCACCGGGCGGAGGGACACTGAAGCTTTCTTT. The V and J genes are TRBV28 and TRBJ1-1; D gene unclear. The V end was cut by 10 bases, the J end by 3 bases, with 12 bases between. The CDR3 loop spans 12 amino acids. CDR1 and CDR2 from the germline V gene are MDHEN and SYDVKM.

V is TRBV10-3 and J is TRBJ2-7; 12 bases are a match to TRBD2. This CDR3 comprises 16 residues. J was trimmed by 1 base and V by 2 bases; bases with no gene match: 3. Looked up from germline, CDR1 is ENHRY and CDR2 is SYGVKD. The CDR3 DNA reads TGTGCCATCAGTGAGCCCGGGACTAGCGGGTCCTACGAGCAGTACTTC. Amino acid sequence: CAISEPGTSGSYEQYF.

V and J are TRBV27 and TRBJ2-7; 9 bases align to TRBD2. Germline V gene data show CDR1 as MNHEY and CDR2 as SMNVEV (reference sequence). The junction had 9 bases not matched to a gene; V was cut back by 3 bases and J by 6 bases. CDR3 length equals 15 residues. The CDR3 region has the DNA TGTGCCAGCAGTTTTGGGGTAGCGGGAGTTCGCGAGCAGTACTTC. Its translation is CASSFGVAGVREQYF.

The V call is TRBV6-1, the J call TRBJ2-1, with 10 bases aligning to TRBD2. The trim removed 0 bases at V and 8 bases at J, leaving 7 bases unmatched. Germline assignment: CDR1 MNHNS and CDR2 SASEGT. The CDR3 runs 16 residues. The DNA of the CDR3 is TGTGCCAGCAGTGAAGCGCTAGCGGGAGCGCGGGATGAGCAGTTCTTC. It specifies CASSEALAGARDEQFF.

The V call is TRBV5-1, the J call TRBJ1-5; 9 bases agree with TRBD1. J lost 7 bases, V lost 4 bases, and 9 bases had no gene match. There are 15 residues in the CDR3. The germline CDR1 and CDR2 sequences are SGHRS and YFSETQ. CDR3 loop: CASSEGTGSRQPQHF. CDR3 nucleotides: TGCGCCAGCAGCGAAGGGACAGGGAGCCGACAGCCCCAGCATTTT.

V gene TRBV11-3 combines with J gene TRBJ2-1; 10 nucleotides line up with TRBD2. Germline values: CDR1 SGHNT, CDR2 YENEEA. The CDR3 contains 17 residues. Trimming took 5 bases from V and 3 from J; bases not matched to a gene: 10. The CDR3 is CASSHDTGLAYYNEQFF. For the CDR3, the DNA is TGTGCCAGCAGCCACGACACGGGACTAGCGTACTACAATGAGCAGTTCTTC.

The rearrangement links TRBV5-1 to TRBJ2-2; D is ambiguous. Germline V gives CDR1 SGHRS, CDR2 YFSETQ. Between the trimmed V and J ends, which lost 0 bases and 2 bases, there was a span of 8 bases. This CDR3 is built from 15 residues. CDR3 sequence: CASSLAEQNTGELFF. The CDR3 DNA sequence: TGCGCCAGCAGCTTGGCCGAGCAAAACACCGGGGAGCTGTTTTTT.

This chain links TRBV6-1 with TRBJ1-3; 7 positions match TRBD1. This CDR3 spans 20 amino acids. V shed 0 bases, J shed 0 bases, and the junction held 14 bases outside the gene matches. Germline assignment: CDR1 MNHNS and CDR2 SASEGT. The CDR3 region is CASSEASDRAFAFSGNTIYF. The CDR3 DNA sequence: TGTGCCAGCAGTGAAGCTTCCGACAGGGCCTTCGCTTTCTCTGGAAACACCATATATTTT.

This clone turned up a few times. The chain carries TRBV2 and TRBJ2-3, with D perhaps matching TRBD2 (6 bases). V was shortened by 1 base and J by 5 bases, with 10 bases between the two germline ends. The CDR3 contains 14 residues. Germline V lookup: CDR1 SNHLY, CDR2 FYNNEI. The CDR3 loop is CASSEGRGVDTQYF. CDR3 DNA: TGTGCCAGCAGTGAAGGGAGGGGAGTAGATACGCAGTATTTT.